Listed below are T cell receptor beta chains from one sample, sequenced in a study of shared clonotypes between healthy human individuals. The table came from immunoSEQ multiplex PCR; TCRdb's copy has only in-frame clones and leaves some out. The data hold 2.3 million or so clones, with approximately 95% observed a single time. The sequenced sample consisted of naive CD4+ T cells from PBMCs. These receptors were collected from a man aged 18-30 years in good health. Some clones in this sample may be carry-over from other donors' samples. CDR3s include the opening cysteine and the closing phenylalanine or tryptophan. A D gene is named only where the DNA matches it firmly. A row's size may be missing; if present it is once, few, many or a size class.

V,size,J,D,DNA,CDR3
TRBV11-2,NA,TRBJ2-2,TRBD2,TGTGCCAGCAGCAATATGCGGGGGGCGGTCGTCGGGGAGCTGTTTTTT,CASSNMRGAVVGELFF
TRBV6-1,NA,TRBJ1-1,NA,TGTGCCAGCAGTGAGGACCCAGCGAACACTGAAGCTTTCTTT,CASSEDPANTEAFF
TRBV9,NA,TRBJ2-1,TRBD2,TGTGCCAGCAGCGTAGCTCCACTAGCGGGAGGGTTTGATGAGCAGTTCTTC,CASSVAPLAGGFDEQFF
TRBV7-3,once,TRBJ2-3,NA,TGTGCCAGCAGCTTAACTGGGCCAGATACGCAGTATTTT,CASSLTGPDTQYF
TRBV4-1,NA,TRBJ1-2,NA,TGCGCCAGCAGACCGGTGGGACGGAGCCTAGCTAACTATGGCTACACCTTC,CASRPVGRSLANYGYTF
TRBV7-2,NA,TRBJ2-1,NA,TGTGCCAGCAGTCCACCTCGGCTAGCGTACAATGAGCAGTTCTTC,CASSPPRLAYNEQFF
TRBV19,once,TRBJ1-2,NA,TGTGCCAGTAGTATCATAGGGAACGGCCGCTATGGCTACACCTTC,CASSIIGNGRYGYTF
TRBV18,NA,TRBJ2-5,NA,TGTGCCAGCTCACCAGGGGAGCGGGAGACCCAGTACTTC,CASSPGERETQYF
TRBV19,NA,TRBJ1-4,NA,TGTGCCAGTAGTGCCCCGAGGACGGCAACTAATGAAAAACTGTTTTTT,CASSAPRTATNEKLFF
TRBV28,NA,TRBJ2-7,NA,TGTGCCAGCAGCCTCACAGGGAATTTCGAGCAGTACTTC,CASSLTGNFEQYF
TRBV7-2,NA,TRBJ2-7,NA,TGTGCCAGCAGCAAAGCTTGGGATACCTCAACCTACGAGCAGTACTTC,CASSKAWDTSTYEQYF
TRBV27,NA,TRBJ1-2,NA,TGTGCCAGCGGAGACTACGCTAACTATGGCTACACCTTC,CASGDYANYGYTF
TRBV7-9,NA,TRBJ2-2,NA,TGTGCCAGCAGCTTAAAATCGCGCGGAAACACCGGGGAGCTGTTTTTT,CASSLKSRGNTGELFF
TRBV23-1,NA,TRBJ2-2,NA,TGCGCCAGCAGTCAATCCCCAAGGGGGGATGGAGATAACACCGGGGAGCTGTTTTTT,CASSQSPRGDGDNTGELFF
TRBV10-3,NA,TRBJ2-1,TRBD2,TGTGCCATCAGTGAAAGGCTAGCGGGAGCCGGCGGTGAGCAGTTCTTC,CAISERLAGAGGEQFF
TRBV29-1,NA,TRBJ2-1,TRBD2,TGCAGCGTCACGACTAGCGTAAACCTCTACAATGAGCAGTTCTTC,CSVTTSVNLYNEQFF
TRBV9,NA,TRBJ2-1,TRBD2,TGTGCCAGCAGCGTAGGAGGACTAGCGATGTACAATGAGCAGTTCTTC,CASSVGGLAMYNEQFF